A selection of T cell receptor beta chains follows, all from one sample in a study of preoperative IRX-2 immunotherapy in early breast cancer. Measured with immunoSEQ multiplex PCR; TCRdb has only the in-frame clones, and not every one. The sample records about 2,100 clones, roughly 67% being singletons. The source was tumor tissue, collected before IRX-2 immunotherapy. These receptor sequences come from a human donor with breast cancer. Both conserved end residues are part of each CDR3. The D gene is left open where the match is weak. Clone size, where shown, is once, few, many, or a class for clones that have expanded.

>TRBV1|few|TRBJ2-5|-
TGCGCCAGCAGCCAAGATGGGCGGCGGGAGACCCAGTACTTC
CASSQDGRRETQYF
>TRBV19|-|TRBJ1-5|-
TGTGCCAGTAGTATCACGTTATCAGGGGACAGCAATCAGCCCCAGCATTTT
CASSITLSGDSNQPQHF
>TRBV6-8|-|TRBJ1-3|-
TGTGCCAGCAGTTCCACTCCCTCTGGAAACACCATATATTTT
CASSSTPSGNTIYF
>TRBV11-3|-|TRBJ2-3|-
TGTGCCAGCAGCTTATCCAGGATCACAGATACGCAGTATTTT
CASSLSRITDTQYF
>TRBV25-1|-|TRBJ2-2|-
TGTGCCAGCAGTGAACGCAGGGAAGGGACCGGGGAGCTGTTTTTT
CASSERREGTGELFF
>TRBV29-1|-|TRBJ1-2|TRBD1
TGCAGCGTTGACCGGGACAGGGGGTTTTCGAACTATGGCTACACCTTC
CSVDRDRGFSNYGYTF
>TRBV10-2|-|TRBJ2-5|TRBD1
TGCGCCAGCACTGGGACAGGGGTAGGCCAAGAGACCCAGTACTTC
CASTGTGVGQETQYF
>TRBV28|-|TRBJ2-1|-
TGTGCCAGCTGTAGTTTCGTGGGGGCCTCCTACAATGAGCAGTTCTTC
CASCSFVGASYNEQFF
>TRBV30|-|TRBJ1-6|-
TGTGCCGGGGGTGGCGGGCAAAATTCACCCCTCCACTTT
CAGGGGQNSPLHF
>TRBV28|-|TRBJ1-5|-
TGTGCCAGCAGTTTTGGAAGATGGGATCAGCCCCAGCATTTT
CASSFGRWDQPQHF
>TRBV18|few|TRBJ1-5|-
TGTGCCAGCTCACCACAGGGGCCACGTAGCAATCAGCCCCAGCATTTT
CASSPQGPRSNQPQHF
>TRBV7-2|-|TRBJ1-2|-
TGTGCCAGCAGCTTAGCAAGGTTGGATGGCTACACCTTC
CASSLARLDGYTF
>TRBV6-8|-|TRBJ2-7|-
TGTGCCAGCAGTTATTTAGGGGCCACCTTGGGCGAGCAGTACTTC
CASSYLGATLGEQYF
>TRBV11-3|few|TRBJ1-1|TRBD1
TGTGCTAGCAGCTTAGTAGGGACAGGCGAAATCATGAACACTGAAGCTTTCTTT
CASSLVGTGEIMNTEAFF
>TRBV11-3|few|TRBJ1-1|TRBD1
TGTGCCAGCAGCCTCCTTCAGGGGGCAACTGAAGCTTTCTTT
CASSLLQGATEAFF
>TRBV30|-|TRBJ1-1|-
TGTGCCTGGAGTGTAGAGGGACTGTACACTGAAGCTTTCTTT
CAWSVEGLYTEAFF
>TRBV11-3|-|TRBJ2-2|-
TGTGCCAGCAGCAATTTCGGCGGCACCGGGGAGCTGTTTTTT
CASSNFGGTGELFF
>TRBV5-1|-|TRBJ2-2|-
TGCGCCAGCAGCTTACTAGTGGGGGCCACCGGGGAGCTGTTTTTT
CASSLLVGATGELFF
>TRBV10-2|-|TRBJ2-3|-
TGCGCCAGCAGCGGTTCCGGGCCCACAGATACGCAGTATTTT
CASSGSGPTDTQYF
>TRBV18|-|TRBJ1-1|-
TGTGCCAGCTCACCACCGCAGAACACTGAAGCTTTCTTT
CASSPPQNTEAFF
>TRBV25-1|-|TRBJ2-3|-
TGTGCCAGCAGCTCCGCTGGGGGTGACGATACGCAGTATTTT
CASSSAGGDDTQYF
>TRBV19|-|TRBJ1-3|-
TGTGCCAGTAGTATCTACTCTGGAGCTGGAAACACCATATATTTT
CASSIYSGAGNTIYF
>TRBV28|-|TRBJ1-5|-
TGTGCCAGCAGGAGAGGGGGGCAGCCCCAGCATTTT
CASRRGGQPQHF
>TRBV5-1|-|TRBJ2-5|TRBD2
TGCGCCAGCAGCTTGGATACCTTAGCGGGGCCAGAGACCCAGTACTTC
CASSLDTLAGPETQYF
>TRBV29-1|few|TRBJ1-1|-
TGCAGCGGATCTAGACAGATGAACACTGAAGCTTTCTTT
CSGSRQMNTEAFF
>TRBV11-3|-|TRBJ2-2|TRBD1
TGTGCCAGCAGCTTCGGGACAGGGTTTTCCGGGGAGCTGTTTTTT
CASSFGTGFSGELFF
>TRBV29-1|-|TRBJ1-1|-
TGCAGCGTTTGGGGGTCGAACACTGAAGCTTTCTTT
CSVWGSNTEAFF
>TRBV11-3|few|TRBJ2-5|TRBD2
TGTGCCAGCAGCTTACTAGCGGGGGGGCAAGAGACCCAGTACTTC
CASSLLAGGQETQYF
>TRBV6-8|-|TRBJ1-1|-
TGTGCCAGCAGCCTACAGGGAAGAGAAGCTTTCTTT
CASSLQGREAFF
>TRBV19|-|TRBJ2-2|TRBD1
TGTGCCAGTAAATCAGGGGGCCGCGGCGGGGAGCTGTTTTTT
CASKSGGRGGELFF
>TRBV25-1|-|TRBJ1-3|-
TGTGCCAGCAGTGCCTCTGGAAACACCATATATTTT
CASSASGNTIYF
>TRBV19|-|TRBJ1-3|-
TGTGCCAGTACCCCCGGGACCGCTGGAAACACCATATATTTT
CASTPGTAGNTIYF
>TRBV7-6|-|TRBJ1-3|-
TGTGCCAGCAGCTTAGAGGTCCCTGGGCAGGGGGGAAACACCATATATTTT
CASSLEVPGQGGNTIYF
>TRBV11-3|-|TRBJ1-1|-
TGTGCCAGCAGCGATAGTGGGGGGGCCCTGAACACTGAAGCTTTCTTT
CASSDSGGALNTEAFF
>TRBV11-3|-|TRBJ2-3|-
TGTGCCAGCAGCCCCCGACTGGGGGAAGATACGCAGTATTTT
CASSPRLGEDTQYF
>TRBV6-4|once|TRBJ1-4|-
TGTGCCAGCAAGAGTTCAGGAGAACTGTTTTTT
CASKSSGELFF
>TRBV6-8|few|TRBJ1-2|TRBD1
TGTGCCAGCAGTGTCGGGACAGTGGCTGGCTACACCTTC
CASSVGTVAGYTF
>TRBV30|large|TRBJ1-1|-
TGTGCCTGGAGTGTACCGGCAGGGGTTAACACTGAAGCTTTCTTT
CAWSVPAGVNTEAFF
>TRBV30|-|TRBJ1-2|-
TGTGCCTGGAGTAGGCAGTCATATGGCTACACCTTC
CAWSRQSYGYTF
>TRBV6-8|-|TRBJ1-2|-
TGTGCCAGCAGTTCCACCTTTACCTCGGGACTCAACTATGGCTACACCTTC
CASSSTFTSGLNYGYTF